What follows are 3 T cell receptor beta chains derived from one specimen sequenced in a study of blood T cell repertoires in COVID-19. Here immunoSEQ multiplex PCR was the method, and the copy in TCRdb shows in-frame clones only, minus some. The top ten clones hold roughly 10% of a sample with roughly 390,000 clones, about 89% of them seen once. The sample taken for sequencing was peripheral blood. The receptor set was obtained from a woman aged 25 to 45 with COVID-19, enrolled during active disease.

This clone has more than one count but fewer than ten. The CDR3 loop is CASSSPDSGEKLFF. The CDR3 DNA follows: TGTGCCAGCAGCTCCCCCGACTCGGGGGAAAAACTGTTTTTT. The J gene is TRBJ1-4, the V gene TRBV7-9; D not resolved. Trimming pared 4 bases from V and 8 bases from J, leaving 14 bases between. This CDR3 region has 14 residues. Germline V gene lookup returns CDR1 SEHNR and CDR2 FQNEAQ (reference sequence).

This clone was seen more than once but under ten times. The chain carries TRBV7-2 and TRBJ2-7, with 10 positions matching TRBD2. The CDR3 is made up of 17 amino acids. V gave up 0 bases and J gave up 0 bases; unmatched junction bases: 5. In germline, CDR1 is SGHTA, CDR2 FQGNSA. The CDR3 protein is CASSLAVLAGPSYEQYF. In DNA, the CDR3 is TGTGCCAGCAGCTTAGCGGTACTAGCGGGGCCCTCCTACGAGCAGTACTTC.

As concerns this clone: Relative to the germline gene, one junction end is altered; a read error may explain this. The rearrangement uses TRBV28 and TRBJ1-6; 7 positions agree with TRBD1. The CDR3 loop spans 15 amino acids. Germline values: CDR1 MDHEN, CDR2 SYDVKM. The CDR3 loop is CASRPTGARNLPLHF. The CDR3 region has the DNA TGTGCCAGCAGGCCCACAGGGGCGAGAAATTTACCCCTCCACTTT. The complete variable domain, with remaining parts taken from reference TRBV28 and TRBJ1-6, reads DVKVTQSSRYLVKRTGEKVFLECVQDMDHENMFWYRQDPGLGLRLIYFSYDVKMKEKGDIPEGYSVSREKKERFSLILESASTNQTSMYLCASRPTGARNLPLHFGNGTRLTVT.